A single sample is the source of the 28 T cell receptor beta chains below, sequenced in a study of shared clonotypes between healthy human individuals. Measured with immunoSEQ multiplex PCR; TCRdb has only the in-frame clones, and not every one. This sample has 950,000 to 1,100,000 clones; roughly 74% occur once, and the top ten carry 0.61%. Material for sequencing was memory CD4+ T cells from PBMCs. The subset was: CD45RA-negative fraction. Receptor source: a man aged 18 to 30 in good health. Some clones in this sample may be carry-over from other donors' samples.

The chain recombines TRBV7-2 with TRBJ2-7; 8 nucleotides line up with TRBD1. The CDR3 spans 15 residues. The ends lost 2 bases at V and 4 bases at J; junction bases unmatched: 7. Germline V gene data show CDR1 as SGHTA and CDR2 as FQGNSA. The CDR3, as DNA: TGTGCCAGCAGCTTACGGCTGGGACAGGTATACGAGCAGTACTTC. Residues: CASSLRLGQVYEQYF.

CDR3 in amino acids: CASSLEGQGRVEQYF. The DNA for the CDR3 is TGTGCCAGCTCACTTGAAGGACAGGGTCGTGTCGAGCAGTACTTC. The J gene is TRBJ2-7, the V gene TRBV18; the match to TRBD1 covers 8 bases. The CDR3 consists of 15 residues. V trimming: 4 bases; J trimming: 6 bases; junction bases outside the gene matches: 11. Looked up from germline, CDR1 is KGHSH and CDR2 is LQKENI.

CDR3 residues: CASSLTVSSGANVLTF. Written as DNA, the CDR3 is TGCGCCAGCAGCTTGACAGTCAGCTCTGGGGCCAACGTCCTGACTTTC. The chain joins TRBV5-1 to TRBJ2-6; the D is unclear. The CDR3 is made up of 16 amino acids. The ends were cut back, 1 base at V and 0 bases at J, with 8 bases in the middle. Looked up from germline, CDR1 is SGHRS and CDR2 is YFSETQ.

The J gene is TRBJ2-7, the V gene TRBV28, with no clear D. Per the germline V gene, CDR1 is MDHEN and CDR2 is SYDVKM. The CDR3 runs to 15 residues. V dropped 3 bases and J dropped 2 bases, with 14 bases sitting between them. In DNA form, the CDR3 reads TGTGCCAGCAGTTTTCAAGAATACCGACCCTACGAGCAGTACTTC. The encoded protein is CASSFQEYRPYEQYF.

The chain carries TRBV15 and TRBJ2-2; TRBD2 matches at 7 bases. The CDR3 contains 16 residues. Germline CDR1 and CDR2: LNHNV and YYDKDF (reference sequence). V lost 1 base, J lost 0 bases, and 2 bases stayed unmatched. The CDR3 DNA sequence: TGTGCCACCAGCAGAGCTAGCGGCTCGAACACCGGGGAGCTGTTTTTT. Amino acid sequence: CATSRASGSNTGELFF.

The rearrangement uses TRBV10-3 and TRBJ2-6; D perhaps matches TRBD2 (7 bases). Trimming shortened V by 11 bases and J by 2 bases, and 16 bases separated the two germline ends. Germline CDR1 reads ENHRY; CDR2 reads SYGVKD. CDR3 length: 15 residues. The CDR3 spells CAQGEGGAGANVLTF. The CDR3 coding sequence is TGTGCCCAAGGGGAGGGGGGAGCTGGGGCCAACGTCCTGACTTTC.

Only one count was recorded for this clone. The chain joins TRBV20-1 to TRBJ1-1, with D unclear. The V gene's germline CDR1 is DFQATT and CDR2 SNEGSKA (reference sequence). The CDR3 has 10 amino acids. CDR3 in amino acids: CRGSGTEAFF. The DNA for the CDR3 is TGCAGGGGGTCGGGCACTGAAGCTTTCTTT.

The chain recombines TRBV9 with TRBJ2-6, with no clear D. The CDR3 length is 16 residues. CDR1 SGDLS and CDR2 YYNGEE come from the germline V gene. Trimming left V 0 bases short and J 4 bases short, with 11 bases between. The CDR3 DNA follows: TGTGCCAGCAGCGTAGGAAGTTCAGGCGGGGCCAACGTCCTGACTTTC. This codes for CASSVGSSGGANVLTF.

The J gene is TRBJ1-1, the V gene TRBV5-1; D remains unclear. This CDR3 has 12 residues. V lost 2 bases, J lost 4 bases, and 6 bases lay in between. Germline assignment: CDR1 SGHRS and CDR2 YFSETQ. The CDR3 loop is CASSFESTEAFF. The DNA for the CDR3 is TGCGCCAGCAGCTTCGAGAGCACTGAAGCTTTCTTT.

As regards this clone: Other DNA variants within this sample encode the same CDR3. The rearrangement uses TRBV20-1 and TRBJ2-3; no firm D call. The ends were cut back, 1 base at V and 6 bases at J, with 2 bases in the middle. The CDR3 has 10 residues. From germline, CDR1 is DFQATT and CDR2 SNEGSKA (reference sequence). This chain's CDR3 is CSARVDTQYF. DNA of the CDR3: TGCAGTGCTAGAGTGGATACGCAGTATTTT.

The rearrangement joins TRBV5-1 to TRBJ2-3, with 7 bases aligning to TRBD1. The germline CDR1 and CDR2 sequences are SGHRS and YFSETQ. The trim removed 6 bases at V and 6 bases at J, leaving 7 bases unmatched. The CDR3 runs 13 residues. The chain's CDR3 is CASNEGATDTQYF. DNA for the CDR3: TGCGCCAGCAACGAGGGGGCAACGGATACGCAGTATTTT.

The chain joins TRBV29-1 to TRBJ2-5; D unresolved. V was clipped by 4 bases and J by 4 bases, with 10 bases between them. This CDR3 is 12 amino acids long. Germline V gives CDR1 SQVTM, CDR2 ANQGSEA. The CDR3 reads CSVAGFAETQYF. In DNA form, the CDR3 reads TGCAGCGTTGCGGGCTTTGCAGAGACCCAGTACTTC.

The chain combines TRBV5-6 with TRBJ2-5; tentatively, D is TRBD2 (5 bases). This CDR3 has 13 residues. V was clipped by 4 bases and J by 0 bases, with 7 bases between them. Germline CDR1 and CDR2: SGHDT and YYEEEE. CDR3 in amino acids: CASSQRDQETQYF. The CDR3 nucleotides read TGTGCCAGCAGCCAGAGGGACCAAGAGACCCAGTACTTC. The variable domain in full, with the rest retrieved from reference TRBV5-6 and TRBJ2-5, is DAGVTQSPTHLIKTRGQQVTLRCSPKSGHDTVSWYQQALGQGPQFIFQYYEEEERQRGNFPDRFSGHQFPNYSSELNVNALLLGDSALYLCASSQRDQETQYFGPGTRLLVL.

The V and J genes are TRBV7-2 and TRBJ1-5, with D possibly TRBD1 on 5 matching bases. Trimming took off 0 bases at V and 5 bases at J, with 11 bases between the two ends. This CDR3 is 15 amino acids long. The germline gives CDR1 SGHTA, CDR2 FQGNSA. The CDR3 loop is CASSLARGVYQPQHF. In nucleotides, the CDR3 is TGTGCCAGCAGCTTAGCGCGGGGGGTTTATCAGCCCCAGCATTTT.

As DNA, the CDR3 is TGTGCCAGCAGCCCCCCGGGACTAGGGAATGAGCAGTTCTTC. Its translation is CASSPPGLGNEQFF. V gene TRBV7-3 combines with J gene TRBJ2-1, with 8 bases identical to TRBD2. The V and J ends lost 5 bases and 7 bases, in that order; junction bases with no gene match: 7. Germline values: CDR1 SGHTA, CDR2 FQGTGA. The CDR3 consists of 14 residues.

J is TRBJ2-3 and V is TRBV9; a possible D gene is TRBD1 (5 bases). V gave up 4 bases and J gave up 0 bases, with 9 bases separating them. Germline assignment: CDR1 SGDLS and CDR2 YYNGEE. The CDR3 is 14 residues long. The CDR3 DNA sequence: TGTGCCAGCAGCCCAGGGCGAAGCACAGATACGCAGTATTTT. It is translated as CASSPGRSTDTQYF.

This sequence joins TRBV7-9 and TRBJ1-1; a weak D match, TRBD1 (5 bases). In germline, CDR1 is SEHNR, CDR2 FQNEAQ (reference sequence). Trimming took off 2 bases at V and 4 bases at J, with 11 bases between the two ends. This CDR3 comprises 14 residues. In DNA form, the CDR3 reads TGTGCCAGCAGCTTAATAACAGGTGGCACTGAAGCTTTCTTT. This codes for CASSLITGGTEAFF.

J is TRBJ1-2 and V is TRBV2, with D maybe TRBD1 (5 bases). The germline V and J ends were trimmed by 6 bases and 6 bases, with 17 bases remaining between them. The CDR3 is made up of 14 amino acids. Germline loops: CDR1 SNHLY, CDR2 FYNNEI. This CDR3 is CASSRTTVGDGYTF. The CDR3 coding sequence is TGTGCCAGCAGCCGTACGACGGTGGGGGATGGCTACACCTTC.

This chain joins TRBV28 and TRBJ1-4; the D gene is possibly TRBD1 (6 bases). In germline, CDR1 is MDHEN, CDR2 SYDVKM. Trimming shortened V by 4 bases and J by 11 bases, and 29 bases separated the two germline ends. The CDR3 length is 18 residues. The DNA of the CDR3 is TGTGCCAGCAGTTCACCCGCCGGGGCAGGGGACGTCCCCATGAAACTGTTTTTT. As protein: CASSSPAGAGDVPMKLFF.

J is TRBJ2-2 and V is TRBV30; D not certain. Germline values: CDR1 GTSNPN, CDR2 SVGIG (reference sequence). This CDR3 is built from 13 residues. Deletions cut 2 bases from V and 0 bases from J, with 4 bases between. CDR3 protein: CAWSLPNTGELFF. The CDR3 nucleotides read TGTGCCTGGAGTCTCCCGAACACCGGGGAGCTGTTTTTT.

This rearrangement joins TRBV5-4 to TRBJ1-4, with unresolved D. Germline values: CDR1 SGHNT, CDR2 YYREEE (reference sequence). This CDR3 spans 15 amino acids. Trimming cost V 4 bases and J 4 bases, with 14 bases left between them. The CDR3 nucleotides are TGTGCCAGCAGCCAAACCGGGTCCCGTAATGAAAAACTGTTTTTT. This translates into CASSQTGSRNEKLFF.

The rearrangement uses TRBV4-3 and TRBJ2-7; D gene unclear. Per germline, CDR1 LGHNA and CDR2 YSLEER. V was clipped by 3 bases and J by 0 bases, with 9 bases between them. This CDR3 has 14 amino acids. For the CDR3, the DNA is TGCGCCAGCAGCCAGTGGCGGAGCTCCTACGAGCAGTACTTC. It encodes CASSQWRSSYEQYF.

The V call is TRBV7-2, the J call TRBJ2-1; TRBD2 agrees at 7 bases. CDR1 is SGHTA, CDR2 FQGNSA, per germline. The CDR3 contains 14 residues. J lost 5 bases, V lost 3 bases, and 4 bases had no gene match. CDR3 sequence (DNA): TGTGCCAGCAGCTTGACTAGCTTAAACAATGAGCAGTTCTTC. Its protein is CASSLTSLNNEQFF.

A few counts support this clone. An end of the junction differs from the germline gene, which may be a read error. The gene calls are TRBV28 and TRBJ2-7; possibly TRBD1 or TRBD2 for D (5 bases each). Per germline, CDR1 MDHEN and CDR2 SYDVKM. This CDR3 has 12 amino acids. In DNA, the CDR3 is TGTGCCAGCAGCCCTTACGACGGGGCGGCGGTCTTC. Protein sequence: CASSPYDGAAVF.

This clone has a handful of counts. The chain recombines TRBV27 with TRBJ2-1; D gene unclear. The CDR3 is 14 amino acids. Germline assignment: CDR1 MNHEY and CDR2 SMNVEV (reference sequence). Trimming removed 6 bases from V and 9 bases from J, with 18 bases in between. CDR3: CASSPRVFGGEQFF. CDR3 in DNA: TGTGCCAGCAGCCCCCGCGTTTTCGGTGGTGAGCAGTTCTTC.

The V call is TRBV27, the J call TRBJ2-1; no reliable D call. The CDR3 has 14 amino acids. V was shortened by 2 bases and J by 0 bases, with 5 bases between the two germline ends. Looked up from germline, CDR1 is MNHEY and CDR2 is SMNVEV (reference sequence). CDR3 amino acids: CASSLQASYNEQFF. CDR3 DNA: TGTGCCAGCAGTTTACAGGCCTCCTACAATGAGCAGTTCTTC.

V usage is TRBV30 and J usage is TRBJ2-4; tentatively, D is TRBD1 or TRBD2 (5 bases each). This CDR3 is built from 17 residues. In germline, CDR1 is GTSNPN, CDR2 SVGIG (reference sequence). Trimming took off 3 bases at V and 0 bases at J, with 18 bases between the two ends. The CDR3 DNA reads as TGTGCCTGGAGACCCGGGGCCAGAGGAGTAGCCAAAAACATTCAGTACTTC. Its protein is CAWRPGARGVAKNIQYF.

This rearrangement joins TRBV7-9 to TRBJ2-7, with D perhaps matching TRBD2 (6 bases). The CDR3 contains 14 residues. Germline CDR1 and CDR2: SEHNR and FQNEAQ (reference sequence). V was shortened by 3 bases and J by 7 bases, with 16 bases between the two germline ends. In DNA, the CDR3 is TGTGCCAGCAGCTTTCCCGGGACTCCGTATGAGCAGTACTTC. It yields the protein CASSFPGTPYEQYF. Full variable domain (outside the CDR3, taken from reference TRBV7-9 and TRBJ2-7): DTGVSQNPRHKITKRGQNVTFRCDPISEHNRLYWYRQTLGQGPEFLTYFQNEAQLEKSRLLSDRFSAERPKGSFSTLEIQRTEQGDSAMYLCASSFPGTPYEQYFGPGTRLTVT.